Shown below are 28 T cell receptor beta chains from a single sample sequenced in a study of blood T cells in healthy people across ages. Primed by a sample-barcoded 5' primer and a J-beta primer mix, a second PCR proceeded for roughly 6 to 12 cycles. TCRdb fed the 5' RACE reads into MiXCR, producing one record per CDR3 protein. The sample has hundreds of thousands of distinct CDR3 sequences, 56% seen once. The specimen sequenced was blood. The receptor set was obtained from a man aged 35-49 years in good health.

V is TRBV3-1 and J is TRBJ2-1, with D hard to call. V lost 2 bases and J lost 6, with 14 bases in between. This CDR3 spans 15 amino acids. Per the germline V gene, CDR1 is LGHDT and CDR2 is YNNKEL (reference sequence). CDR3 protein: CASSQQKTDPNEQFF. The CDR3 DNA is TGTGCCAGCAGCCAACAGAAAACCGACCCCAATGAGCAGTTCTTC.

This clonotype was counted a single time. CDR3 protein: CASFQWGTGMSGANVLTF. Written as DNA, the CDR3 is TGTGCCAGCTTCCAATGGGGGACAGGGATGTCCGGGGCCAACGTCCTGACTTTC. This chain links TRBV7-6 with TRBJ2-6; 9 nucleotides match TRBD1. The trim removed 8 bases at V and 4 bases at J, leaving 15 bases unmatched. The CDR3 has 18 residues. Germline loops: CDR1 SGHVS, CDR2 FNYEAQ.

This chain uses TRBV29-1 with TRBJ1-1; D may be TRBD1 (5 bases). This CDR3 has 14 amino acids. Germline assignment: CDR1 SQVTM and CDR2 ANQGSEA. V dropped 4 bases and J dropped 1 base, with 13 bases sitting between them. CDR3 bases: TGCAGCGTTGTGACCAGGGTAGGGAACACTGAAGCTTTCTTT. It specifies CSVVTRVGNTEAFF.

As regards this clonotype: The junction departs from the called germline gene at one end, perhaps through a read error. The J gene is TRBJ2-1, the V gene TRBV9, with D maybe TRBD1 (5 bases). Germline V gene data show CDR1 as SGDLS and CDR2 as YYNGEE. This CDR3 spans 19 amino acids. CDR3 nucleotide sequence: TGCGCCAGCAGCGTAGCTTTATTCTTTCTAGACAGCTCCTACAATGAGCAGTTCTTC. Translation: CASSVALFFLDSSYNEQFF.

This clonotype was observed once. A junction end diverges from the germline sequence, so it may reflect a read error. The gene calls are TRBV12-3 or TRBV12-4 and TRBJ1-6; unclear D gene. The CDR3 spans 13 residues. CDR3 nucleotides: TGTGCCAGCAGTTTGGGAGGACCTTCACCCCCCCACTTT. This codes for CASSLGGPSPPHF.

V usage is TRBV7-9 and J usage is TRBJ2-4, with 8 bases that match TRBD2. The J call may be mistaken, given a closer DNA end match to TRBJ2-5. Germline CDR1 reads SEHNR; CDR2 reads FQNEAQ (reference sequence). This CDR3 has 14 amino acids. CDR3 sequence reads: CASSLSAGVETQYF. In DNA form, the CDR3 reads TGTGCCAGCAGCTTATCAGCGGGAGTTGAGACCCAGTACTTC.

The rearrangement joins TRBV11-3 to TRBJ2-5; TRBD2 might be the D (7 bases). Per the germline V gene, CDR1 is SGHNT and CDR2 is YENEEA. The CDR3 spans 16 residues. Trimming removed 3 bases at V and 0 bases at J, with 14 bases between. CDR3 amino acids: CASSFYAGADQETQYF. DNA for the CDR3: TGTGCCAGCAGCTTCTACGCGGGGGCCGACCAAGAGACCCAGTACTTC.

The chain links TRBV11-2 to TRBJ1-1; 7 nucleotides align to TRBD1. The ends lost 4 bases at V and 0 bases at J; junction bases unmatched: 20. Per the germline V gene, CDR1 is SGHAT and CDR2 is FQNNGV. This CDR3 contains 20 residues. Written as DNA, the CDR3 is TGTGCCAGCAGCTCGCGACAAGGGACAGCCCATACCGCTATGAACACTGAAGCTTTCTTT. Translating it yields CASSSRQGTAHTAMNTEAFF.

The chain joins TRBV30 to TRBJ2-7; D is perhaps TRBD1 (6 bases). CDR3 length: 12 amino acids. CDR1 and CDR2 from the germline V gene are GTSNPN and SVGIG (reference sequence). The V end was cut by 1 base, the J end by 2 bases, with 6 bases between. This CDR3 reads CAWSAGAYEQYF. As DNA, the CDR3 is TGTGCCTGGAGTGCAGGGGCCTACGAGCAGTACTTC. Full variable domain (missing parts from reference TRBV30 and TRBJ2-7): SQTIHQWPATLVQPVGSPLSLECTVEGTSNPNLYWYRQAAGRGLQLLFYSVGIGQISSEVPQNLSASRPQDRQFILSSKKLLLSDSGFYLCAWSAGAYEQYFGPGTRLTVT.

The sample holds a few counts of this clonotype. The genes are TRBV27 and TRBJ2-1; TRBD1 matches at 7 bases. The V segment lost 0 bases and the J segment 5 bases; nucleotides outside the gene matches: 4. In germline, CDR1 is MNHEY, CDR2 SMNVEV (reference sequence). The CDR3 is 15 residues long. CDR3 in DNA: TGTGCCAGCAGTTTATCGACAGGGTTAAACAATGAGCAGTTCTTC. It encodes CASSLSTGLNNEQFF.

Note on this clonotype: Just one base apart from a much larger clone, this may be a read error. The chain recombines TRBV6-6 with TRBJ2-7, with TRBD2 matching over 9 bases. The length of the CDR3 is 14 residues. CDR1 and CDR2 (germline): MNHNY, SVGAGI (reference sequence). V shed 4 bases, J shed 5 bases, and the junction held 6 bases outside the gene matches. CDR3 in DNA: TGTGCCAGCAGTTGGCGGGAGGGCCCCCACGAGCAGTACTTC. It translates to CASSWREGPHEQYF.

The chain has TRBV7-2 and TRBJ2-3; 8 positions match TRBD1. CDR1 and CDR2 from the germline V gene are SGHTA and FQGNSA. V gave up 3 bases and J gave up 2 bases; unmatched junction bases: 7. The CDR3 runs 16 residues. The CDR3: CASSLVGTGITDTQYF. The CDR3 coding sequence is TGTGCCAGCAGCTTGGTTGGGACAGGAATCACAGATACGCAGTATTTT.

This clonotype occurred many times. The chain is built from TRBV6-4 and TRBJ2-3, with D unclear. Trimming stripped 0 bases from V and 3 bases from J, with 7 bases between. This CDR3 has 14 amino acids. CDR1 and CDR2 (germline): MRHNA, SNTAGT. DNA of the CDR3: TGTGCCAGCAGTGACTCGAGAGATACAGATACGCAGTATTTT. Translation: CASSDSRDTDTQYF.

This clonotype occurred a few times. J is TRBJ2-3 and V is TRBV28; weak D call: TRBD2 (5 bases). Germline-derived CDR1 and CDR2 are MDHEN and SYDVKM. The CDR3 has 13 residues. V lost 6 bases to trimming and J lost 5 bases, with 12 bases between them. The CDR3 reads CASSANSEDTQYF. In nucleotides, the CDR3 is TGTGCCAGCAGCGCAAATAGCGAAGATACGCAGTATTTT.

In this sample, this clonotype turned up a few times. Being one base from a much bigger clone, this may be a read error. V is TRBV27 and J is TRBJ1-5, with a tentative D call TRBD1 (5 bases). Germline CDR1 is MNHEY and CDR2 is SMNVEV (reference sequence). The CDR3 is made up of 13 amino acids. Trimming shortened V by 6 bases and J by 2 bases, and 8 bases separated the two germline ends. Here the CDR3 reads CASRRTRNQPQHF. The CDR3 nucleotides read TGTGCCAGCAGGCGGACACGCAATCAGCCCCAGCATTTT.

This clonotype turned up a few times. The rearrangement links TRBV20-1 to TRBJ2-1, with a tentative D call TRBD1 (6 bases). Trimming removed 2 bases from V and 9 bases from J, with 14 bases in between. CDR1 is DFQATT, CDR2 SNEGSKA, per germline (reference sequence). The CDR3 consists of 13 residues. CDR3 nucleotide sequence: TGCAGTGCTAGATTGAAGGGGGACGCTGAGCAGTTCTTC. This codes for CSARLKGDAEQFF.

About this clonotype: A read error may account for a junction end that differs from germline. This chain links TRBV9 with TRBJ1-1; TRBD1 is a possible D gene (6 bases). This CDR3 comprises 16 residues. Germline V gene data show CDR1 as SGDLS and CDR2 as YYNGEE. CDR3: CASSPQRPGENTEVFF. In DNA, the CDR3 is TGTGCCAGCAGCCCCCAACGTCCAGGGGAGAACACTGAAGTTTTCTTT.

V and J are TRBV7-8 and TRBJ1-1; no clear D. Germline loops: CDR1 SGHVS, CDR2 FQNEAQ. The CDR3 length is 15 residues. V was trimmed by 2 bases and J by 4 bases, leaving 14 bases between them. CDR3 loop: CASSLTGGVSTEAFF. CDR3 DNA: TGTGCCAGCAGCTTAACGGGCGGGGTTTCCACTGAAGCTTTCTTT. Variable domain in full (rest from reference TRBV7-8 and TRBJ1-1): GAGVSQSPRYKVAKRGQDVALRCDPISGHVSLFWYQQALGQGPEFLTYFQNEAQLDKSGLPSDRFFAERPEGSVSTLKIQRTQQEDSAVYLCASSLTGGVSTEAFFGQGTRLTVV.

The CDR3 spells CASSPDPTARGEQFF. CDR3 nucleotides: TGCGCCAGCAGCCCGGATCCCACCGCGAGGGGTGAGCAGTTCTTC. The rearrangement joins TRBV5-1 to TRBJ2-1, with D perhaps matching TRBD1 or TRBD2 (5 bases each). Between the trimmed V and J ends, which lost 4 bases and 9 bases, there was a span of 20 bases. This CDR3 has 15 residues. Germline V gene sequence: CDR1 SGHRS, CDR2 YFSETQ.

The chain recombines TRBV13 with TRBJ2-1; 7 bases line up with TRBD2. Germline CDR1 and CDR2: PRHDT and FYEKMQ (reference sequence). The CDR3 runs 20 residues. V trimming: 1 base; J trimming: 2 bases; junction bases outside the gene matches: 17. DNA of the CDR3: TGTGCCAGCAGCTTAGTTCTGTCGGGTGAGCGGGGCGACCCCTACAATGAGCAGTTCTTC. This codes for CASSLVLSGERGDPYNEQFF.

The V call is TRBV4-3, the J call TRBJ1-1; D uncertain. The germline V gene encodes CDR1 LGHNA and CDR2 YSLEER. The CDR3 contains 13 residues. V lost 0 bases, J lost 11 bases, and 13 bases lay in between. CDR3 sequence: CASSQDLAQWAFF. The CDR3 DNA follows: TGCGCCAGCAGCCAAGATCTTGCCCAGTGGGCTTTCTTT.

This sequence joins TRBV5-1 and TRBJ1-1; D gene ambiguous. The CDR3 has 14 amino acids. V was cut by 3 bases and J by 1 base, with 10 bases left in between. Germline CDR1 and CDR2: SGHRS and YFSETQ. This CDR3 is CASSSLDENTEAFF. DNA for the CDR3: TGCGCCAGCAGCTCCCTGGACGAGAACACTGAAGCTTTCTTT.

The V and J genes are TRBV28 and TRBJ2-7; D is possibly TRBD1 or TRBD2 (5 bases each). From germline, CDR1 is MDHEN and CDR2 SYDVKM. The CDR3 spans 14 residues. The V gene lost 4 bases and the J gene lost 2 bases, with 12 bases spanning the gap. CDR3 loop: CASSSRDRTYEQYF. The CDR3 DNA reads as TGTGCCAGCAGTTCCCGGGACCGGACCTACGAGCAGTACTTC.

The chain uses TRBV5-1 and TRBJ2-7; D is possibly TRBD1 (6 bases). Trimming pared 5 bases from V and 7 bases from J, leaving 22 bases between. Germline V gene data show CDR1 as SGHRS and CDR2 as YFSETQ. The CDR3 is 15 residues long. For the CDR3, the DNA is TGCGCCAGCAGTCCCTACCGGGACACCTTCTCAGAGCAGTACTTC. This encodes CASSPYRDTFSEQYF.

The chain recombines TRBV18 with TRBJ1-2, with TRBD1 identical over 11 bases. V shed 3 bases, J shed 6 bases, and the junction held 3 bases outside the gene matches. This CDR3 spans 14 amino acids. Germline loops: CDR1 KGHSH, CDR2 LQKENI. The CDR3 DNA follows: TGTGCCAGCTCACCCAGGACAGGGGGCGATGGCTACACCTTC. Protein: CASSPRTGGDGYTF.

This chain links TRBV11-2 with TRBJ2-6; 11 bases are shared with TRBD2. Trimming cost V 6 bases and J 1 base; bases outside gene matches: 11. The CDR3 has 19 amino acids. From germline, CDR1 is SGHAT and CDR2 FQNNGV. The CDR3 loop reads CASRSIAGGQISGANVLTF. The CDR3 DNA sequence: TGTGCCAGCAGATCAATAGCGGGGGGGCAAATATCTGGGGCCAACGTCCTGACTTTC.

DNA for the CDR3: TGTGCCAGCAGTAGGAGGAATCTAGGCAAAATAGGCACAGATACGCAGTATTTT. This sequence encodes CASSRRNLGKIGTDTQYF. The chain joins TRBV27 to TRBJ2-3; maybe TRBD2 (5 bases). V lost 5 bases to trimming and J lost 1 base, with 22 bases between them. CDR1 and CDR2 from the germline V gene are MNHEY and SMNVEV (reference sequence). The CDR3 is made up of 18 amino acids.

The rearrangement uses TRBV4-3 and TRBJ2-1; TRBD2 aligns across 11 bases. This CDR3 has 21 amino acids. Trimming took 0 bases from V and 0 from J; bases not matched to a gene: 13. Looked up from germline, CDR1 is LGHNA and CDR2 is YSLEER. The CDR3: CASSQEVVASGRPSSYNEQFF. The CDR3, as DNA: TGCGCCAGCAGCCAAGAAGTGGTGGCTAGCGGGAGGCCCAGCTCCTACAATGAGCAGTTCTTC.